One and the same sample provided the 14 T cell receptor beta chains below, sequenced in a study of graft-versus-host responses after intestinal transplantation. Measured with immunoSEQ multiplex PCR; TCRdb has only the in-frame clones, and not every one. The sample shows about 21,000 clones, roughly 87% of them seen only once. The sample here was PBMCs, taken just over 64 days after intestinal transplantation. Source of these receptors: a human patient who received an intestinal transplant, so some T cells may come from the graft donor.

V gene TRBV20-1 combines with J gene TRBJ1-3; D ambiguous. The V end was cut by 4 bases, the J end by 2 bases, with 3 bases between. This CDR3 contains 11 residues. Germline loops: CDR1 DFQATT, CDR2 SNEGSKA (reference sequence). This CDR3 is CSATTGNTIYF. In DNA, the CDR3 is TGCAGTGCTACAACTGGAAACACCATATATTTT.

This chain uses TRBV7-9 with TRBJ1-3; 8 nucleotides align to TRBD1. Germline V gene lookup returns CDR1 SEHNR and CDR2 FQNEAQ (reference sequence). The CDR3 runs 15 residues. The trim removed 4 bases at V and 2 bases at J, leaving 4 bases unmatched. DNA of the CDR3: TGTGCCAGCAGCTCGATCAGGGGGCCTGGAAACACCATATATTTT. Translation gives CASSSIRGPGNTIYF. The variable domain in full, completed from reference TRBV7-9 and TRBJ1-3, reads DTGVSQNPRHKITKRGQNVTFRCDPISEHNRLYWYRQTLGQGPEFLTYFQNEAQLEKSRLLSDRFSAERPKGSFSTLEIQRTEQGDSAMYLCASSSIRGPGNTIYFGEGSWLTVV.

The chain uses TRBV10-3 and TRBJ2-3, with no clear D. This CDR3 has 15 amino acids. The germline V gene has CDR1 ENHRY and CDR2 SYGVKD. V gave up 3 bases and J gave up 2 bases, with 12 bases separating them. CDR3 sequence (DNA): TGTGCCATCAGTGATGCGTATCCCTCCACAGATACGCAGTATTTT. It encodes CAISDAYPSTDTQYF.

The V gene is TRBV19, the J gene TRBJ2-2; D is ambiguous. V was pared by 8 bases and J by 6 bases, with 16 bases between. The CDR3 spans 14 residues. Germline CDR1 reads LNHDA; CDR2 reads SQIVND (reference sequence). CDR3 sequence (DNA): TGTGCCAGTGCGGTGGGGTTGGAAGCCGGGGAGCTGTTTTTT. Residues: CASAVGLEAGELFF. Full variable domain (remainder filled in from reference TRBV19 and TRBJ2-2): DGGITQSPKYLFRKEGQNVTLSCEQNLNHDAMYWYRQDPGQGLRLIYYSQIVNDFQKGDIAEGYSVSREKKESFPLTVTSAQKNPTAFYLCASAVGLEAGELFFGEGSRLTVL.

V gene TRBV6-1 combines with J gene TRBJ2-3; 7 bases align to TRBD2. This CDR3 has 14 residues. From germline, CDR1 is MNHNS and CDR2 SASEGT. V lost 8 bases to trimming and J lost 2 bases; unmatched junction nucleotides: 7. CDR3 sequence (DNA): TGTGCCAGCTTGCGGCTAGCGGTCACAGATACGCAGTATTTT. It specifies CASLRLAVTDTQYF.

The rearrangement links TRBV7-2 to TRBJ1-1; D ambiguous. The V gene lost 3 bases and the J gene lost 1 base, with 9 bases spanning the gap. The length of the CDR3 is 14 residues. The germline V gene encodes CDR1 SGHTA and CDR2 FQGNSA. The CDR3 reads CASSFVRENTEAFF. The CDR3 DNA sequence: TGTGCCAGCAGCTTTGTGAGGGAGAACACTGAAGCTTTCTTT.

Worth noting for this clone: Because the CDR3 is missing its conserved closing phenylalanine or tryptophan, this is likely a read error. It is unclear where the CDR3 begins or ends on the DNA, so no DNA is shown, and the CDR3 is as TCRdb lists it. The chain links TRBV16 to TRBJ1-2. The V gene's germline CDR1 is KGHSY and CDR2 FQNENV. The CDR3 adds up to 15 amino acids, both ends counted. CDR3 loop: CASSASWVVRKTYGY.

CDR3 DNA: TGTGCCAGCAGCTTCGAGGGCCTAGCCAAAAACATTCAGTACTTC. It yields the protein CASSFEGLAKNIQYF. The rearrangement links TRBV7-9 to TRBJ2-4; D possibly corresponds to TRBD2 (5 bases). Per germline, CDR1 SEHNR and CDR2 FQNEAQ (reference sequence). This CDR3 is built from 15 residues. Trimming stripped 3 bases from V and 0 bases from J, with 9 bases between.

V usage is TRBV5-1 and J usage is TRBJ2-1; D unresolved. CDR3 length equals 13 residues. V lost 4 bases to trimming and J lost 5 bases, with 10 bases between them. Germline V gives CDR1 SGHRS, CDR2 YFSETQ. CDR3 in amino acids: CASSPHSNNEQFF. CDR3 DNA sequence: TGCGCCAGCAGCCCCCACAGTAACAATGAGCAGTTCTTC.

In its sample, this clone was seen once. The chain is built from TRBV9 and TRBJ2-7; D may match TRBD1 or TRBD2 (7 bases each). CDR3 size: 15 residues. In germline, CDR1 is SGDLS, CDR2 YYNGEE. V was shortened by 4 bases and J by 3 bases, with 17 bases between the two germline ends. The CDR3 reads CASSPRGGVIYEQYF. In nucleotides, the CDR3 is TGTGCCAGCAGCCCCAGGGGGGGGGTGATCTACGAGCAGTACTTC.

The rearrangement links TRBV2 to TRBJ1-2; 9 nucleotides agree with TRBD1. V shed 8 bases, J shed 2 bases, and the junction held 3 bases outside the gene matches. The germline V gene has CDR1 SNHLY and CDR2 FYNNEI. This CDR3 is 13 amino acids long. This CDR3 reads CASGDRANYGYTF. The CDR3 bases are TGTGCCAGCGGGGACAGGGCGAACTATGGCTACACCTTC.

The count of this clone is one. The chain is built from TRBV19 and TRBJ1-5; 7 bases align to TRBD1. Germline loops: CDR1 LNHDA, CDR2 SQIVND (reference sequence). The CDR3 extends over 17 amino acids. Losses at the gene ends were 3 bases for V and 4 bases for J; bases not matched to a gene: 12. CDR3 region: CASSISVAGTDNQPQHF. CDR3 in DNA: TGTGCCAGTAGTATTTCGGTGGCTGGGACAGATAATCAGCCCCAGCATTTT.

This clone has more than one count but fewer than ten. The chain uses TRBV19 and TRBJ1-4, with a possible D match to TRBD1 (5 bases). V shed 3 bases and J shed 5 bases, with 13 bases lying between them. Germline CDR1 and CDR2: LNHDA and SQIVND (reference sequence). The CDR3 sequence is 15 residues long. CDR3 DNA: TGTGCCAGTAGTATGACAGCACTAGCGAATGAAAAACTGTTTTTT. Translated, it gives CASSMTALANEKLFF.

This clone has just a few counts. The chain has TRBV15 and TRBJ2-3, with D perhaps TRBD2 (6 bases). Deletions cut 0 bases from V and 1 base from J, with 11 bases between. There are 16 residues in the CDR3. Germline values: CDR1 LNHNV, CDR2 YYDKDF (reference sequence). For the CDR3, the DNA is TGTGCCACCAGCAGAGATCGGGGCGGGGGCACAGATACGCAGTATTTT. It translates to CATSRDRGGGTDTQYF.